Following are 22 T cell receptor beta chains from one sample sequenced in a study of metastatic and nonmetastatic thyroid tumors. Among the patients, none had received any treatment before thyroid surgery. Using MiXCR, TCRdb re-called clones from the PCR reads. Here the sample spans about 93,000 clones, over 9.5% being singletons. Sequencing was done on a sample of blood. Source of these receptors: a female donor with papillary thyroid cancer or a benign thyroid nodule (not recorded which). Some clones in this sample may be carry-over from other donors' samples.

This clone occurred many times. CDR3 DNA: TGCAGTGCTAGAGGACCTGTTCAGGCCCTCTACAATGAGCAGTTCTTC. It codes for CSARGPVQALYNEQFF. The rearrangement links TRBV20-1 to TRBJ2-1, with unresolved D. Germline V CDR1 and CDR2: DFQATT, SNEGSKA (reference sequence). This CDR3 has 16 amino acids. Trimming removed 1 base at V and 3 bases at J, with 16 bases between.

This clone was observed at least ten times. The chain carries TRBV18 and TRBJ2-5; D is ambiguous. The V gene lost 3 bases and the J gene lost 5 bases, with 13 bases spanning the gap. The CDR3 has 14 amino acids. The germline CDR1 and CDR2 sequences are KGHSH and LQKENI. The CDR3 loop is CASSPQLQLETQYF. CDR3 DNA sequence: TGTGCCAGCTCACCCCAATTACAGCTCGAGACCCAGTACTTC.

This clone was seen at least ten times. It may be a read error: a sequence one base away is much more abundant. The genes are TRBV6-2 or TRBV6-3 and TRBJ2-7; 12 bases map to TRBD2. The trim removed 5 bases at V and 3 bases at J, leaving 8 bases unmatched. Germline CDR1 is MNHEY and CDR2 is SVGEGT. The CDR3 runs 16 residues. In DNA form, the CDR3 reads TGTGCCAGCAGTAGGACTAGCGGGAACCTCCGCTACGAGCAGTACTTC. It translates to CASSRTSGNLRYEQYF.

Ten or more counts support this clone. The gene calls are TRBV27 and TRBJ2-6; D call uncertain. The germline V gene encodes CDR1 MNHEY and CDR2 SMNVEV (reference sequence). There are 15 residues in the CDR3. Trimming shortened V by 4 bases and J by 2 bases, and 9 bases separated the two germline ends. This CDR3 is CASSSRVAGANVLTF. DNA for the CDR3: TGTGCCAGCAGTTCCCGGGTTGCTGGGGCCAACGTCCTGACTTTC.

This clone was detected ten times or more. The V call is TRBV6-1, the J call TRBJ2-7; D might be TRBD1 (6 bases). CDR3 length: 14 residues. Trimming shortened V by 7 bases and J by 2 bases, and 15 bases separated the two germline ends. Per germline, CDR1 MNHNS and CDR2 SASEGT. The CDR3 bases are TGTGCCAGCACCCAGGGGCCGACCCCCTACGAGCAGTACTTC. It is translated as CASTQGPTPYEQYF.

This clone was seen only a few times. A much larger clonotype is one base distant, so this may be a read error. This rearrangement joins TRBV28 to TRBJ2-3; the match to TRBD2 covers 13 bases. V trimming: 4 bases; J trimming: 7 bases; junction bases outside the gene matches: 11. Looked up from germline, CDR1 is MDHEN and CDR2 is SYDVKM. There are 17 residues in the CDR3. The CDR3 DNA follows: TGTGCCAGCAGTTCCCACTACGGACTAGCGGGAGAGAATACGCAGTATTTT. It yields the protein CASSSHYGLAGENTQYF.

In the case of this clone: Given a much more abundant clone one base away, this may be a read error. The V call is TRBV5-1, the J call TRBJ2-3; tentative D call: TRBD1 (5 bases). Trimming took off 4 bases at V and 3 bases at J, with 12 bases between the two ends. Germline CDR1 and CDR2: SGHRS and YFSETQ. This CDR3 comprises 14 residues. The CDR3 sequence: CASSPWGRTDTQYF. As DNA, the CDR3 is TGCGCCAGCAGCCCTTGGGGCAGGACAGATACGCAGTATTTT.

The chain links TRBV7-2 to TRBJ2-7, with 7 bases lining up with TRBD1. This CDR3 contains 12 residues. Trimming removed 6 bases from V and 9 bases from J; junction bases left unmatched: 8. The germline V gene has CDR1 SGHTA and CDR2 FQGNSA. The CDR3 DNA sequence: TGTGCCAGCAGGAACGGACAGGCTGGGCAGTACTTC. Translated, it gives CASRNGQAGQYF.

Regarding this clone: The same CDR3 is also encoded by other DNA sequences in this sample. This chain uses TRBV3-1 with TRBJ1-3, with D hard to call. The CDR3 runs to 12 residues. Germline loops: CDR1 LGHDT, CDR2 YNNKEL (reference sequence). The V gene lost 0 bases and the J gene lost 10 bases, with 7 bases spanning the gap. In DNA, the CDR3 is TGTGCCAGCAGCCAAGATCGTAATACCATATATTTT. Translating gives CASSQDRNTIYF.

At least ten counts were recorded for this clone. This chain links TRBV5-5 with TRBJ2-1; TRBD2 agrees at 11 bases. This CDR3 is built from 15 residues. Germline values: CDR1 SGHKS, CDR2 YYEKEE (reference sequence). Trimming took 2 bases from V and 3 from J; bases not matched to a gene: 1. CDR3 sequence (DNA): TGTGCCAGCAGCTTCGGACTAGCGGGCTACAATGAGCAGTTCTTC. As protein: CASSFGLAGYNEQFF.

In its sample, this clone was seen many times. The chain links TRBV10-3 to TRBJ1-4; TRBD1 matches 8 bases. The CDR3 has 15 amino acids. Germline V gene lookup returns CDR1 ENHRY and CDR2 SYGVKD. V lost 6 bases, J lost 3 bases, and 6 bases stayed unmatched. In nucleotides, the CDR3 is TGTGCCATCAGCTCAGGGGGCAGTGCTAATGAAAAACTGTTTTTT. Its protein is CAISSGGSANEKLFF.

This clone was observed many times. For the CDR3, the DNA is TGTGCCAGCAGTCCACAGGGTTCCCGGGAGCTGTTTTTT. Translated, it gives CASSPQGSRELFF. The V gene is TRBV12-3 or TRBV12-4, the J gene TRBJ2-2; weak D call: TRBD1 (6 bases). The V and J ends lost 5 bases and 9 bases respectively, with 13 bases between them. The CDR3 contains 13 residues.

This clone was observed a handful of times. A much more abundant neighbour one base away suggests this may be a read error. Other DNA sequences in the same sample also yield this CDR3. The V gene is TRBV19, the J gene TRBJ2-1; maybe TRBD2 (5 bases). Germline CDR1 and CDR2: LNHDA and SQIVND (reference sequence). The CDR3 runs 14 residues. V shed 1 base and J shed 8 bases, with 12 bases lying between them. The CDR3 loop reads CASSIGGGNDEQFF. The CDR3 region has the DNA TGTGCCAGTAGTATAGGAGGAGGTAACGATGAGCAGTTCTTC.

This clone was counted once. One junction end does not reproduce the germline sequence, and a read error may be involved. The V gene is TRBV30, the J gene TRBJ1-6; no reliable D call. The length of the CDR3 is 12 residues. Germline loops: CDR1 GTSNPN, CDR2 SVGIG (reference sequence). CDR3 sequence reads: CAWSRVNPPLHF. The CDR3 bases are TGTGCATGGAGCCGGGTTAATCCACCCCTCCACTTT.

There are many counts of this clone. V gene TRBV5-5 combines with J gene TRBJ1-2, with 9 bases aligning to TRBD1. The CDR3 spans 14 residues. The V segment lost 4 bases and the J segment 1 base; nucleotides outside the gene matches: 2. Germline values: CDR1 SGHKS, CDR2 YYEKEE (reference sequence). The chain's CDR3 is CASSGTGFNYGYTF. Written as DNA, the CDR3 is TGTGCCAGCAGCGGGACAGGGTTTAACTATGGCTACACCTTC.

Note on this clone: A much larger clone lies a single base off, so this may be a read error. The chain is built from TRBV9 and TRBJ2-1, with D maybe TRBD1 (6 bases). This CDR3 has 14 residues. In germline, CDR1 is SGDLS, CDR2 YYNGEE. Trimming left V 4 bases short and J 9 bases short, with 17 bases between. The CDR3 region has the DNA TGTGCCAGCAGCCCGGGGTGCGTGGGGGCTGAGCAGTTCTTC. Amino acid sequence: CASSPGCVGAEQFF.

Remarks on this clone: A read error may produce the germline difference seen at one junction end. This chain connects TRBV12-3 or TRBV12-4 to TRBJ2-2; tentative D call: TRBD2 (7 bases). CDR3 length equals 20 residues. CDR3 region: CASGRIGIAGLKGDTGELFF. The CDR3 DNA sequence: TGTGCCAGCGGTCGGATCGGAATAGCGGGCCTCAAAGGGGACACCGGTGAGCTTTTTTTT.

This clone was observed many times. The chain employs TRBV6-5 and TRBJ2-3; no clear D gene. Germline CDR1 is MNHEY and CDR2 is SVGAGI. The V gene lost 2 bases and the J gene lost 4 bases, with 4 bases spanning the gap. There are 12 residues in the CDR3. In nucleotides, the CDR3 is TGTGCCAGCAGTTACGGCTCAGATACGCAGTATTTT. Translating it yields CASSYGSDTQYF.

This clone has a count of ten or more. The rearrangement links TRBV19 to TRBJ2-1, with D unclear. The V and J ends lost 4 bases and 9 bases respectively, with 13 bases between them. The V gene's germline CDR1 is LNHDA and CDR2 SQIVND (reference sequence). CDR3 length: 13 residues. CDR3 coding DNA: TGTGCCAGTAGTACCCCCCATCTCGGTGAGCAGTTCTTC. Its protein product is CASSTPHLGEQFF.

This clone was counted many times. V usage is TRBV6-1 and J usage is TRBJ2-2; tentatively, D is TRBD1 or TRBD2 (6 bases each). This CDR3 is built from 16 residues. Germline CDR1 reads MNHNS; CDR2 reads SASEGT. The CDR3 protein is CAIPQGRGTNTGELFF. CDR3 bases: TGTGCTATCCCCCAGGGGCGGGGCACGAACACCGGGGAGCTGTTTTTT.

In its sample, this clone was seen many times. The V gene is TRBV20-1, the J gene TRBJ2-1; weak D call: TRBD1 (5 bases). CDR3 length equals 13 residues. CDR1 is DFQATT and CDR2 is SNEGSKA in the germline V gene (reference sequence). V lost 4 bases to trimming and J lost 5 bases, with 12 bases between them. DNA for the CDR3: TGCAGTGCTAAGTGTCAGGACAACAATGAGCAGTTCTTC. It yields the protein CSAKCQDNNEQFF.

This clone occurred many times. DNA of the CDR3: TGTGCCAGCAGACCACAGGGTCCCTCCTACGAGCAGTACTTC. Its protein product is CASRPQGPSYEQYF. The chain couples TRBV2 to TRBJ2-7, with D perhaps matching TRBD1 (6 bases). Looked up from germline, CDR1 is SNHLY and CDR2 is FYNNEI. The CDR3 loop spans 14 amino acids. Trimming cost V 6 bases and J 0 bases, with 12 bases left between them.